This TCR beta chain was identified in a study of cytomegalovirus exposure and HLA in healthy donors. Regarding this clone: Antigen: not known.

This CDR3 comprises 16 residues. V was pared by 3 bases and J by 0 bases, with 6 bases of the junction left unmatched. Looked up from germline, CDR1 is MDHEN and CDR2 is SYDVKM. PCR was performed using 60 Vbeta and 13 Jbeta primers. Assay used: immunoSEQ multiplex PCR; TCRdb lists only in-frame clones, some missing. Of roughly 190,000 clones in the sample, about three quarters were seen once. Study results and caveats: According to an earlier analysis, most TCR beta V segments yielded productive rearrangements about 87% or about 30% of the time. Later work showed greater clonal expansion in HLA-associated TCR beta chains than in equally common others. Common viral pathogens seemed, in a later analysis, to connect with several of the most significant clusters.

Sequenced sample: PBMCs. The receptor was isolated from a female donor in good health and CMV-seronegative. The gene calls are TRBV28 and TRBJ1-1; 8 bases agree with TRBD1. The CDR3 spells CASSFPGQAMNTEAFF. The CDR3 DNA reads TGTGCCAGCAGTTTCCCGGGACAGGCTATGAACACTGAAGCTTTCTTT.